This T cell receptor beta chain was found in a study of cytotoxic CD8 clonotypes in ibrutinib-treated CLL (dated by TCRdb to about 2021). Notes on the research overall: In this cohort, more than 14 patients were treatment-naive and some 10 were relapsed/refractory, while some 18 had unmutated IGHV. Patients were still on ibrutinib when every remission and progressive disease sample was collected. Partial responses were observed in 24 patients and complete responses in 2; after a median follow-up of 68 months, remission was maintained in approximately 14 patients and progression was observed in 12. Response samples were obtained after a median of approximately twelve months of treatment, with a range of about 6 to 36 months. Of the roughly 90 participants in the trial, about 25 had longitudinal samples available. Cryopreserved peripheral blood mononuclear cells were obtained prior to treatment, at the time of response, and at either disease progression or sustained remission. On average, each sample had approximately 260,000 productive templates and tens of thousands of productive rearrangements.

With regard to this clone: This receptor's antigen is unknown. There are no base qualities to consult, and no much larger clone falls within one base.

The germline V gene supplies CDR1 SGHAT and CDR2 FQNNGV. Inclusive of the bounding cysteine and phenylalanine, the CDR3 is 13 residues long. The entry retains the CDR3 DNA only, 39 bases that are in frame from base 1. The trim is 1 base for V and 4 bases for J, with a gap of 7 bases between the germline ends. Results the study describes overall, beyond this receptor: At baseline, clonality was higher than in age-matched healthy donors and showed a strong correlation with circulating CD8+ T-cell counts. Public clonotypes were rare and either shrank or stayed stable during treatment, and the rise in clonality at ibrutinib response reflected expansion of private clonotypes. Lymph node repertoires were not examined, and the timing of sampling was not matched between patients in sustained remission and those whose disease progressed. Clonality increased at ibrutinib response, stayed stable in sustained remission, and fell back toward baseline at progression.

The sample's time point label, decoded: more than 10 months on ibrutinib. For TCR beta library preparation, 1.5 to 2.5 micrograms of genomic DNA was extracted from cryopreserved PBMCs. Longitudinal blood samples from CLL patients on ibrutinib monotherapy were analyzed using high-throughput TCR beta sequencing. The patients took part in an open-label, single-center phase 2 trial of ibrutinib monotherapy. Each clonotype received, on average, around 10x coverage in deep resolution sequencing performed on a MiSeq, where the target depth lay between 1 in 1 million and 1 in 200,000 T cells. TCR beta libraries were generated with the immunoSEQ hsTCRB Kit. The original pipeline was this. ImmunoSEQ Data Assistant and ImmunoSEQ Analyzer were used for data analysis, and V, D and J genes were assigned according to IMGT definitions. Clonality, with values ranging from 0 to 1, was calculated as one minus the normalized Shannon entropy of productive rearrangement frequencies. Only overrepresented clonotypes making up at least 0.05% of each patient's repertoire were included in the public clonotype analysis. About twelve age-matched healthy donor repertoires from immuneACCESS were used as controls for clonality. The table was pulled from immuneACCESS by TCRdb, which kept in-frame rearrangements only. Such tables lose some clones; where checked, under half of the loss comes from unresolved V genes, and the rest has no known cause. V and J calls and clone size come straight from that table; D and trimming were deduced from the DNA. The sample table records about 58,000 clones; about 72% of these occur just once. Clones ranked in the top ten supply 40% to 45% of the sample.

The source material was PBMCs, sampled after 12 months of ibrutinib treatment. Recombination linked TRBV11-2 to TRBJ2-5; the D gene assignment is ambiguous. The clonotype was recovered from a human donor with chronic lymphocytic leukemia. The DNA reads as follows: TGTGCCAGCAGCTTAGTAGGGCGAGAGACCCAGTACTTC. Its product reads: CASSLVGRETQYF.